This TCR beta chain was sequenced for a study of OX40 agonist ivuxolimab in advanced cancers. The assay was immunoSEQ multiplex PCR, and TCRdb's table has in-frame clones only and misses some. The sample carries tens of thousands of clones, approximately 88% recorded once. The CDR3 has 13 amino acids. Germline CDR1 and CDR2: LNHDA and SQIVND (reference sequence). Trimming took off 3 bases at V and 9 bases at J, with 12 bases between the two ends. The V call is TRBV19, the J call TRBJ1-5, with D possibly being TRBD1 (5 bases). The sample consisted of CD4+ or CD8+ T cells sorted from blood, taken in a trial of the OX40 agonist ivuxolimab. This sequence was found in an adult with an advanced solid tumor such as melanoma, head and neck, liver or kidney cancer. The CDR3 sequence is CASSITGVVPQHF. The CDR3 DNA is TGTGCCAGTAGTATTACGGGGGTAGTGCCCCAGCATTTT.